These 13 T cell receptor beta chains were sequenced from one sample in a study of shared clonotypes between healthy human individuals. This table comes from immunoSEQ multiplex PCR, and its TCRdb copy is limited to in-frame clones, with some not included. Found here are about 2.2 million clones, about 94% of them singletons; the top ten hold approximately 1.7%. CD45RO negativity and positive selection for CCR7 defined naive CD8 cells, a population that excluded terminally differentiated effector memory CD45RA+ cells. The sequenced material came from naive CD8+ T cells from PBMCs. All receptors come from a man aged 18 to 30 in good health. Some clones in this sample may be carry-over from other donors' samples.

The chain couples TRBV10-3 to TRBJ2-7; the match to TRBD1 covers 10 bases. This CDR3 region has 16 residues. With V trimmed by 6 bases and J by 0 bases, 8 bases remained unmatched. Germline loops: CDR1 ENHRY, CDR2 SYGVKD. CDR3 nucleotides: TGTGCCATCAGCTGGGAGGGGACAGGGGCCTCCTACGAGCAGTACTTC. Encoded protein: CAISWEGTGASYEQYF.

The chain has TRBV18 and TRBJ2-7, with 8 bases lining up with TRBD1. Germline V gives CDR1 KGHSH, CDR2 LQKENI. Germline trimming cut 3 bases from V and 3 bases from J; bases unmatched to any gene: 13. The CDR3 runs 17 residues. The DNA for the CDR3 is TGTGCCAGCTCACCTTCTCTCGAAGGACAGGGATACTACGAGCAGTACTTC. Protein sequence: CASSPSLEGQGYYEQYF.

The chain uses TRBV28 and TRBJ1-1; D may be TRBD1 (6 bases). The CDR3 contains 15 residues. CDR1 and CDR2 from the germline V gene are MDHEN and SYDVKM. V shed 4 bases and J shed 1 base, with 13 bases lying between them. The CDR3 loop is CASSSSGEGNTEAFF. CDR3 DNA sequence: TGTGCCAGCAGTTCCTCAGGGGAGGGGAACACTGAAGCTTTCTTT.

This chain joins TRBV7-2 and TRBJ2-1; tentative D call: TRBD2 (6 bases). This CDR3 has 15 residues. The V and J ends lost 4 bases and 0 bases respectively, with 10 bases between them. Germline V gene lookup returns CDR1 SGHTA and CDR2 FQGNSA. CDR3 sequence reads: CASSWDFRSYNEQFF. The CDR3 bases are TGTGCCAGCAGCTGGGACTTCCGCTCCTACAATGAGCAGTTCTTC.

The chain carries TRBV9 and TRBJ2-1; TRBD1 matches 9 bases. The V gene end was trimmed by 3 bases and the J gene end by 8 bases; junction bases not matched to a gene: 9. The CDR3 is 15 amino acids. Per germline, CDR1 SGDLS and CDR2 YYNGEE. CDR3 in amino acids: CASSEGQGRRHEQFF. CDR3 nucleotide sequence: TGTGCCAGCAGCGAAGGACAGGGGCGGAGGCATGAGCAGTTCTTC.

The rearrangement links TRBV5-4 to TRBJ2-3; D may be TRBD1 (6 bases). Trimming removed 0 bases at V and 2 bases at J, with 10 bases between. Germline values: CDR1 SGHNT, CDR2 YYREEE (reference sequence). The CDR3 has 15 amino acids. DNA for the CDR3: TGTGCCAGCAGCTTGGACAGGGACGCCACAGATACGCAGTATTTT. Protein sequence: CASSLDRDATDTQYF.

The rearrangement joins TRBV4-3 to TRBJ2-1; TRBD2 matches at 7 bases. Germline trimming cut 4 bases from V and 5 bases from J; bases unmatched to any gene: 11. CDR3 length: 16 residues. Germline V lookup: CDR1 LGHNA, CDR2 YSLEER. CDR3 in DNA: TGCGCCAGCAGCCCCTCCGGGGCGGGAGTACACAATGAGCAGTTCTTC. It specifies CASSPSGAGVHNEQFF.

The chain uses TRBV7-3 and TRBJ2-3; 12 positions match TRBD2. There are 18 residues in the CDR3. Trimming took 0 bases from V and 1 from J; bases not matched to a gene: 5. The germline V gene has CDR1 SGHTA and CDR2 FQGTGA. CDR3 sequence: CASSLTGTSGWGTDTQYF. CDR3 nucleotide sequence: TGTGCCAGCAGCTTAACGGGGACTAGCGGGTGGGGCACAGATACGCAGTATTTT.

The V and J genes are TRBV7-3 and TRBJ2-1, with D tentatively TRBD1 (6 bases). The germline gives CDR1 SGHTA, CDR2 FQGTGA. The CDR3 is made up of 16 amino acids. V dropped 4 bases and J dropped 7 bases, with 20 bases sitting between them. The CDR3 nucleotides read TGTGCCAGCAGCTACTCGATATATACACAGGGAAATGAGCAGTTCTTC. Translation: CASSYSIYTQGNEQFF.

This chain links TRBV7-9 with TRBJ2-3, with 12 bases matching TRBD2. The CDR3 runs 16 residues. CDR1 and CDR2 from the germline V gene are SEHNR and FQNEAQ (reference sequence). The ends lost 5 bases at V and 0 bases at J; junction bases unmatched: 3. The CDR3 DNA is TGTGCCAGCAGCCACGGACTAGCGGGGAGCACAGATACGCAGTATTTT. Amino acid sequence: CASSHGLAGSTDTQYF.

About this clone itself: The same CDR3 also results from other DNA sequences found in this sample. The V call is TRBV28, the J call TRBJ1-2, with a tentative D call TRBD1 (6 bases). Germline values: CDR1 MDHEN, CDR2 SYDVKM. Trimming took 1 base from V and 4 from J, leaving 10 bases between them. This CDR3 is 14 amino acids long. For the CDR3, the DNA is TGTGCCAGCAGTTTATACAGGGCCGGCTATGGCTACACCTTC. It is translated as CASSLYRAGYGYTF.

Details on this clone: The sample holds other DNA sequences that translate to the same CDR3. The chain links TRBV6-1 to TRBJ2-7; 9 bases line up with TRBD1. Germline V gene lookup returns CDR1 MNHNS and CDR2 SASEGT. The CDR3 is 13 amino acids. The V and J ends lost 8 bases and 5 bases, in that order; junction bases with no gene match: 7. CDR3 sequence: CASRPGQGHEQYF. CDR3 nucleotides: TGTGCCAGCCGCCCGGGACAGGGTCACGAGCAGTACTTC.

This chain uses TRBV11-2 with TRBJ2-7; D is possibly TRBD2 (5 bases). V was pared by 11 bases and J by 1 base, with 12 bases between. CDR1 and CDR2 from the germline V gene are SGHAT and FQNNGV. The CDR3 consists of 12 residues. The CDR3 DNA is TGTGCCGTACTAGGCGAGTCCTACGAGCAGTACTTC. Encoded protein: CAVLGESYEQYF. The whole variable domain, filled in from reference TRBV11-2 and TRBJ2-7, reads EAGVAQSPRYKIIEKRQSVAFWCNPISGHATLYWYQQILGQGPKLLIQFQNNGVVDDSQLPKDRFSAERLKGVDSTLKIQPAKLEDSAVYLCAVLGESYEQYFGPGTRLTVT.